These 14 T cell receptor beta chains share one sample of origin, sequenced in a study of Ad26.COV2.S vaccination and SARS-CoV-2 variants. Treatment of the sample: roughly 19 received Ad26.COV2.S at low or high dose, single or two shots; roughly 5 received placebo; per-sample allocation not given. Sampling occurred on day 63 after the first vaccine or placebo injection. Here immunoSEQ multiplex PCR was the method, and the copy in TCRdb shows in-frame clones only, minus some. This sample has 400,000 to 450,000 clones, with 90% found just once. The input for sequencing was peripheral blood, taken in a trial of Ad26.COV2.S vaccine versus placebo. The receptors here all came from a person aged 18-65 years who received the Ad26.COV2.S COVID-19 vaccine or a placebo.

CDR3 in amino acids: CASSETQGREGSTGELFF. In nucleotides, the CDR3 is TGTGCCAGCAGTGAAACCCAAGGGCGGGAGGGAAGCACCGGGGAGCTGTTTTTT. This chain links TRBV25-1 with TRBJ2-2; 9 nucleotides line up with TRBD2. J was trimmed by 4 bases and V by 2 bases; bases with no gene match: 11. The CDR3 length is 18 residues. Germline CDR1 is MGHDK and CDR2 is SYGVNS.

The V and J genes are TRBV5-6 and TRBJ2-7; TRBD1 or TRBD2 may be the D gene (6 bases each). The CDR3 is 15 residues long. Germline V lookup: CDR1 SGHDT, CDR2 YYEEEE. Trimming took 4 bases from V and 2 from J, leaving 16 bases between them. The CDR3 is CASSVPGGGTYEQYF. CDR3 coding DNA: TGTGCCAGCAGCGTTCCCGGGGGCGGCACCTACGAGCAGTACTTC.

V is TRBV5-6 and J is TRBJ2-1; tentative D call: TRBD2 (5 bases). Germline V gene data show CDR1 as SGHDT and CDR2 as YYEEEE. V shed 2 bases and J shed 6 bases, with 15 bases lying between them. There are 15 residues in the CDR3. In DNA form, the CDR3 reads TGTGCCAGCAGCTTTATCTTGGGAGAGGGCAATGAGCAGTTCTTC. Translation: CASSFILGEGNEQFF.

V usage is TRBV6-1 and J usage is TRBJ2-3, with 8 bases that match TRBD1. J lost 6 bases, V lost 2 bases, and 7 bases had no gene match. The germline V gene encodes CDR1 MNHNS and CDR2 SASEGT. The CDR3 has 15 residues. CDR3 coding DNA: TGTGCCAGCAGTGAAAGGGACAGGTCTTTTGATACGCAGTATTTT. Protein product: CASSERDRSFDTQYF.

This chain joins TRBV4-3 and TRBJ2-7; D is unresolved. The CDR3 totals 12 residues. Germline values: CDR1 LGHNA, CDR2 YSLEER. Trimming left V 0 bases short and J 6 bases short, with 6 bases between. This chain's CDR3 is CASSQDTGEQYF. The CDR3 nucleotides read TGCGCCAGCAGCCAAGATACGGGCGAGCAGTACTTC.

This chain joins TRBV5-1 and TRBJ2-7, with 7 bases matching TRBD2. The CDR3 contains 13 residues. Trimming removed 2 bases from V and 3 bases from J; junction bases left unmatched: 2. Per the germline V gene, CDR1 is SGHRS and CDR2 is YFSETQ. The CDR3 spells CASSFRGDYEQYF. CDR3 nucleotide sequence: TGCGCCAGCAGCTTTCGGGGGGACTACGAGCAGTACTTC.

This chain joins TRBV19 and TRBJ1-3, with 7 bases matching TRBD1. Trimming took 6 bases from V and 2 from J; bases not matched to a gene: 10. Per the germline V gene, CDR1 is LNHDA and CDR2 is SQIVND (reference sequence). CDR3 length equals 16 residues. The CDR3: CASSDRDSQTGNTIYF. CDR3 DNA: TGTGCCAGTAGCGACCGGGACAGTCAAACTGGAAACACCATATATTTT.

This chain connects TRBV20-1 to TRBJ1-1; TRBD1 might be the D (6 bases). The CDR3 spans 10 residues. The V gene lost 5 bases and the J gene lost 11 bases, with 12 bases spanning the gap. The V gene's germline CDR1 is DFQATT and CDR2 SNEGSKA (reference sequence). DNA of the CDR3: TGCAGTGCTCTTCAGGGGCCCGCTTTCTTT. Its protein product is CSALQGPAFF.

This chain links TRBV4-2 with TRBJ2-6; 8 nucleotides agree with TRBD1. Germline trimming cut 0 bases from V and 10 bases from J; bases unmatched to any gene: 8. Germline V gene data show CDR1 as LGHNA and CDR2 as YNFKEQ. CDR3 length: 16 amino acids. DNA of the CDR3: TGTGCCAGCAGCCAAGAAACGGAACGGACAGGGAACGTCCTGACTTTC. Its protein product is CASSQETERTGNVLTF.

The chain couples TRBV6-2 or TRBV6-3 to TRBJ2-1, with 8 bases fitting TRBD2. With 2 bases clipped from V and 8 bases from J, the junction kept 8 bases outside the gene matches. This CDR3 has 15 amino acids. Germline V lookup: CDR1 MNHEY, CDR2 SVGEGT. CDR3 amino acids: CASSYVLAGPHEQFF. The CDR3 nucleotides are TGTGCCAGCAGTTACGTATTAGCGGGACCCCATGAGCAGTTCTTC.

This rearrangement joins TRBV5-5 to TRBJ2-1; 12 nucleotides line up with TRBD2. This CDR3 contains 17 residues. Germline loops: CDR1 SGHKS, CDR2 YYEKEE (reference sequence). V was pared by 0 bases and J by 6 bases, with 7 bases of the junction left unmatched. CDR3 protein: CASSLGLAGGPTNEQFF. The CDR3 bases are TGTGCCAGCAGCTTGGGGCTAGCGGGAGGGCCCACCAATGAGCAGTTCTTC.

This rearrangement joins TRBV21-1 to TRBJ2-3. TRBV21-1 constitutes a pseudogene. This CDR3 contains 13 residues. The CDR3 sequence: CASSRESTDTQYF. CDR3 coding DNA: TGTGCCAGCAGCAGGGAAAGCACAGATACGCAGTATTTT.

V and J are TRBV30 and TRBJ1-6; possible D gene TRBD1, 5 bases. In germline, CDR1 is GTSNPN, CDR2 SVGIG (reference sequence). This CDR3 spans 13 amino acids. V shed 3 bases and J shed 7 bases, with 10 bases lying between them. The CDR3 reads CAWRDSLNSPLHF. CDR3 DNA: TGTGCCTGGAGAGACAGTTTAAATTCACCCCTCCACTTT.

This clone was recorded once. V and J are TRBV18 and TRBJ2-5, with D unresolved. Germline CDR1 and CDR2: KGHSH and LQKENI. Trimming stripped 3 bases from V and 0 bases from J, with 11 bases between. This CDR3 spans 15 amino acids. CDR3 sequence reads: CASSPRGGDQETQYF. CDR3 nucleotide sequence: TGTGCCAGCTCACCGCGCGGCGGTGACCAAGAGACCCAGTACTTC.